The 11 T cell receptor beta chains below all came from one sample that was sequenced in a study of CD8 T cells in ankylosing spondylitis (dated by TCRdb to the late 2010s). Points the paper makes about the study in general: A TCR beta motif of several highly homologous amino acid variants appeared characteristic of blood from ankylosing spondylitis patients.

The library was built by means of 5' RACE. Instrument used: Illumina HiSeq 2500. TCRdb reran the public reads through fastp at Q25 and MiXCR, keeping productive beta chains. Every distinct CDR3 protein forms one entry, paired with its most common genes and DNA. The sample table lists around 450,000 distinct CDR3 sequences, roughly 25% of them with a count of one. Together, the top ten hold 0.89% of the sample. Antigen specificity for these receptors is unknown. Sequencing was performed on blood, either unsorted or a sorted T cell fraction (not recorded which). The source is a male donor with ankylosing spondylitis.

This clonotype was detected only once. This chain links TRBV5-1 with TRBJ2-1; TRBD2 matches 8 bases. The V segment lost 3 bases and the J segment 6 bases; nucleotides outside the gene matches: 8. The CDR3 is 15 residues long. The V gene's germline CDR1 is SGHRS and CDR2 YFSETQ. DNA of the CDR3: TGCGCCAGCAGCTCCCATAGCGGGGTAACCAATGAGCAGTTCTTC. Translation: CASSSHSGVTNEQFF.

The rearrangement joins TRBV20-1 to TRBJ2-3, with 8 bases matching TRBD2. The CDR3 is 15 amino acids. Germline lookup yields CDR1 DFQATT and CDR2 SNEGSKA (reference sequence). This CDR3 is CSPGVGAGGTDTQYF. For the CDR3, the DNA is TGCAGCCCCGGAGTGGGAGCGGGAGGCACAGATACGCAGTATTTT.

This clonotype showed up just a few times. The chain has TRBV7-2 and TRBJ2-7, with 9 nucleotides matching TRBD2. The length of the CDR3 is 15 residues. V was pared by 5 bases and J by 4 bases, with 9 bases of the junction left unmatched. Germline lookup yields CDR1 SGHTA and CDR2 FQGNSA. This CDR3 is CASSLIAGAGYEQYF. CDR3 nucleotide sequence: TGTGCCAGCAGCCTCATAGCGGGAGCCGGGTACGAGCAGTACTTC.

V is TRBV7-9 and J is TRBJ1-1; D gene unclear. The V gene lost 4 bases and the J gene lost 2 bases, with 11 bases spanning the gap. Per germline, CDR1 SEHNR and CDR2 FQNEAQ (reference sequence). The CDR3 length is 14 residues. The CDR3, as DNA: TGTGCCAGCAGCTCCAAAATGGAAAACACTGAAGCTTTCTTT. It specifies CASSSKMENTEAFF.

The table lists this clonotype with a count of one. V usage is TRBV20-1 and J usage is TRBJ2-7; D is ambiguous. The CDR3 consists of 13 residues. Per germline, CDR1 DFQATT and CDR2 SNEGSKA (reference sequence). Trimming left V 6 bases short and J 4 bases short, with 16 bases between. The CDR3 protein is CSAFSSTGYEQYV. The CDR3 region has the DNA TGCAGTGCCTTTTCCTCAACCGGATACGAGCAGTACGTC.

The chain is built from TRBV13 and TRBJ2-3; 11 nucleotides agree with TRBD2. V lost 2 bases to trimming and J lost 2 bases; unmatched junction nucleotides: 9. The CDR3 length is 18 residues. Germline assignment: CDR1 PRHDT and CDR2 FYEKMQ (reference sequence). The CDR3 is CASSLRGTSGRATDTQYF. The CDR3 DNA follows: TGTGCCAGCAGCTTAAGAGGCACTAGCGGGAGAGCCACAGATACGCAGTATTTT. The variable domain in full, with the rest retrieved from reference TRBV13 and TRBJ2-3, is AAGVIQSPRHLIKEKRETATLKCYPIPRHDTVYWYQQGPGQDPQFLISFYEKMQSDKGSIPDRFSAQQFSDYHSELNMSSLELGDSALYFCASSLRGTSGRATDTQYFGPGTRLTVL.

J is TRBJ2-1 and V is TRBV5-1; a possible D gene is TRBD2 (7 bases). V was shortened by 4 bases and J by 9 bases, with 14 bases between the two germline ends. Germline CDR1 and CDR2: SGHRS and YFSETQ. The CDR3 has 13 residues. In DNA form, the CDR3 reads TGCGCCAGCAGCGCTCTAGGGGGGGGTGAGCAGTTCTTC. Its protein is CASSALGGGEQFF. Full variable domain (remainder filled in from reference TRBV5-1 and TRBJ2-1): KAGVTQTPRYLIKTRGQQVTLSCSPISGHRSVSWYQQTPGQGLQFLFEYFSETQRNKGNFPGRFSGRQFSNSRSEMNVSTLELGDSALYLCASSALGGGEQFFGPGTRLTVL.

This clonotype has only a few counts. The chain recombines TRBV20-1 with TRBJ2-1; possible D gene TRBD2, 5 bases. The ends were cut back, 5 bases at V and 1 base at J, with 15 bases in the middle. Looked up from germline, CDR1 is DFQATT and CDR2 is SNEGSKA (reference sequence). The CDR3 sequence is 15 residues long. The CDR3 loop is CSALEGHFSYNEQFF. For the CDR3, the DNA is TGCAGTGCTCTAGAGGGCCACTTTTCCTACAATGAGCAGTTCTTC.

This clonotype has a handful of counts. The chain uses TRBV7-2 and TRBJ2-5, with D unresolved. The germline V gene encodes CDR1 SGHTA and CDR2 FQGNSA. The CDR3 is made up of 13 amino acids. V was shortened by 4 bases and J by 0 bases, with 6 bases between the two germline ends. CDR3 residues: CASSSLYQETQYF. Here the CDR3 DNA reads TGTGCCAGCAGCTCCTTGTACCAAGAGACCCAGTACTTC.

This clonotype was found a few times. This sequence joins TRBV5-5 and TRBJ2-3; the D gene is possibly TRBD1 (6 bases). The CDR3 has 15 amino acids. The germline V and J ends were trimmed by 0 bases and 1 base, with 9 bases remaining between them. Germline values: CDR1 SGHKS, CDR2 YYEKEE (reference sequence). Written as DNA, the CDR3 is TGTGCCAGCAGCTTGGCTTCAGGGGGCACAGATACGCAGTATTTT. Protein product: CASSLASGGTDTQYF.

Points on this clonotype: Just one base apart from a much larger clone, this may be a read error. In nucleotides, the CDR3 is TGTGCCAGCAGCCAAGAGGCGGCGACTAGCGGGCAACGCACAGATACGCAGTATTTT. Amino acids: CASSQEAATSGQRTDTQYF. This chain uses TRBV4-2 with TRBJ2-3; 10 bases are shared with TRBD2. Germline trimming cut 0 bases from V and 1 base from J; bases unmatched to any gene: 10. Germline assignment: CDR1 LGHNA and CDR2 YNFKEQ. The CDR3 contains 19 residues.